This is a list of T cell receptor beta chains from one sample in a study of blood T cell repertoires in COVID-19. Data came from immunoSEQ multiplex PCR; TCRdb stores just in-frame clones and leaves some out. This repertoire shows about 140,000 clones, around 80% found once; its top ten account for under 4.5%. Sequenced material: peripheral blood. The receptor source for this set is a man aged 55 to 70 with acute or convalescent COVID-19. Each CDR3 is given with its conserved first and last residue. Each record gives: J gene, clone size, V gene, D gene, CDR3 DNA, CDR3 protein. D genes are given only for firm matches. The listing skips clone size in some rows; elsewhere it reads once, few, many or a size class.

>TRBJ2-1|-|TRBV7-2|TRBD2
TGTGCCAGCAGCGGGGGACTAGCGGGAGGCGAGGAGCAGTTCTTC
CASSGGLAGGEEQFF
>TRBJ1-5|-|TRBV5-1|-
TGCGCCAGCAGCTTGTCCGGGGGGCTCAATCAGCCCCAGCATTTT
CASSLSGGLNQPQHF
>TRBJ1-1|-|TRBV6-5|-
TGTGCCAGCAGTTATGGTGGGGGAGGCACTGAAGCTTTCTTT
CASSYGGGGTEAFF
>TRBJ2-5|-|TRBV24-1|TRBD2
TGTGCCACCAGTGATTCGGGACTAGCGGGGCCGAAAGAGACCCAGTACTTC
CATSDSGLAGPKETQYF
>TRBJ2-1|-|TRBV5-1|TRBD2
TGCGCCAGCAGCTTGGATAGCGGGATAGGAAATGAGCAGTTCTTC
CASSLDSGIGNEQFF
>TRBJ2-7|few|TRBV5-4|-
TGTGCCAGCAGCCCTAACTCCTACGAGCAGTACTTC
CASSPNSYEQYF
>TRBJ1-2|few|TRBV18|-
TGTGCCAGCTCCCCTGGTGGCCCCTCAATTGGCTACACCTTC
CASSPGGPSIGYTF
>TRBJ2-7|-|TRBV5-4|-
TGTGCCAGCAGCTCCGCCGGAGGGGCCACCTCCTACGAGCAGTACTTC
CASSSAGGATSYEQYF
>TRBJ2-7|-|TRBV11-3|-
TGTGCCAGCAGCTCCGGCTACGAGCAGTACTTC
CASSSGYEQYF
>TRBJ1-1|-|TRBV27|TRBD1
TGTGCCAGCAGGTGGACAGGGGTAAATCCCAACACTGAAGCTTTCTTT
CASRWTGVNPNTEAFF
>TRBJ2-7|-|TRBV6-5|-
TGTGCCAGCGTGTCCCTCTACGAGCAGTACTTC
CASVSLYEQYF
>TRBJ1-2|-|TRBV6-1|TRBD1
TGTGCCAGCAGTGACGCTTCCGGGACAGGATTGCTCTATGGCTACACCTTC
CASSDASGTGLLYGYTF
>TRBJ1-3|-|TRBV7-9|TRBD1
TGTGCCAGCAGCTTATTGACAGGGACTGGAAACACCATATATTTT
CASSLLTGTGNTIYF
>TRBJ1-1|-|TRBV29-1|TRBD1
TGCAGCGTTGAAGGTCCAGGGGGCCCTGAAGCTTTCTTT
CSVEGPGGPEAFF
>TRBJ2-5|-|TRBV7-2|TRBD1
TGTGCCAGCAGCTTAAATCAGATGGACAGGGAAGAGACCCAGTACTTC
CASSLNQMDREETQYF
>TRBJ2-7|-|TRBV3-1/TRBV3-2|TRBD1
TGTGCCAGCAGCCAAAGATCCGGGACAGGGGGCTACCACTTC
CASSQRSGTGGYHF
>TRBJ1-5|few|TRBV19|-
TGTGCCAGTAGAGGAACAGGCGATCAGCCCCAGCATTTT
CASRGTGDQPQHF
>TRBJ1-1|-|TRBV25-1|-
TGTGCCAGCAGTCGGAGGGGCGGAATTAACACTGAAGCTTTCTTT
CASSRRGGINTEAFF
>TRBJ2-5|-|TRBV7-2|TRBD1
TGTGCCAGCAGCTTAGCGGGGCAGGGGGCAGAGACCCAGTACTTC
CASSLAGQGAETQYF
>TRBJ2-3|-|TRBV6-5|-
TGTGCCAGCAGACTAGATGGCACAGATACGCAGTATTTT
CASRLDGTDTQYF
>TRBJ1-3|-|TRBV28|TRBD1
TGTGCCAGCATGGACAGGGGGGTAAGGAACACCATATATTTT
CASMDRGVRNTIYF
>TRBJ2-7|-|TRBV20-1|TRBD1
TGCAGTGCTAGTATAGGACAGGGATTCGACGAGCAGTACTTC
CSASIGQGFDEQYF
>TRBJ2-5|-|TRBV5-1|TRBD2
TGCGCCAGCAGTTGGACTAGCGGTTATCAAGAGACCCAGTACTTC
CASSWTSGYQETQYF